This TCR beta chain was found in a study of post-analysis software for immune sequencing data. Overall study: The patients showed relapsing-remitting, secondary progressive and progressive-relapsing multiple sclerosis courses. Study-level findings and limits: The study found TRBV5-6, TRBV5-1 and TRBV20-1 among 5 or 6 TRBV segments more frequent in patients than controls. People with multiple sclerosis had a significantly lower normalized Chao1 diversity than controls did. Clustering by F measure revealed strong co-clustering among samples prepared together in one batch.

Comment on this clonotype: Its target is unknown.

Researchers reported that TCR beta cDNA libraries carried unique molecular identifiers. Each CDR3 protein gets one entry after TCRdb re-called the PCR reads with MiXCR. In the table there are about 560,000 distinct CDR3 sequences, roughly two fifths of which are singletons. The V gene's germline CDR1 is DFQATT and CDR2 SNEGSKA (reference sequence). The CDR3 contains 13 residues. The rearrangement joins TRBV20-1 to TRBJ2-2; 7 bases agree with TRBD2. Sample: blood. This receptor was taken from a girl aged 10-17 years with multiple sclerosis. The CDR3 DNA reads as TGCAGCGGGGGACTACTGAACACCGGGGAGCTGTTTTTT. The encoded protein is CSGGLLNTGELFF.